These 23 T cell receptor beta chains came from one sample sequenced in a study of cytomegalovirus exposure and HLA in healthy donors. Primers for the PCR totalled 60 Vbeta and 13 Jbeta. Sequencing used immunoSEQ multiplex PCR; TCRdb keeps in-frame clones, though not all of them. This table has about 130,000 clones, under 85% appearing once. What was sequenced was PBMCs. Receptor source: a woman in her forties or fifties in good health and CMV-seropositive.

The J gene is TRBJ1-3, the V gene TRBV9; 7 bases map to TRBD1. The CDR3 contains 15 residues. Germline V CDR1 and CDR2: SGDLS, YYNGEE. Germline trimming cut 0 bases from V and 3 bases from J; bases unmatched to any gene: 3. CDR3 residues: CASSVEGAYGNTIYF. CDR3 in DNA: TGTGCCAGCAGCGTAGAGGGGGCGTATGGAAACACCATATATTTT. Looking up the rest from reference TRBV9 and TRBJ1-3 gives the full variable domain: DSGVTQTPKHLITATGQRVTLRCSPRSGDLSVYWYQQSLDQGLQFLIQYYNGEERAKGNILERFSAQQFPDLHSELNLSSLELGDSALYFCASSVEGAYGNTIYFGEGSWLTVV.

The V call is TRBV27, the J call TRBJ2-3, with 10 bases fitting TRBD2. The CDR3 is 14 amino acids. Germline V gives CDR1 MNHEY, CDR2 SMNVEV (reference sequence). Trimming cost V 4 bases and J 4 bases; bases outside gene matches: 2. The CDR3 region has the DNA TGTGCCAGCAGTTCCACTAGCGGGGCAGATACGCAGTATTTT. Amino acids: CASSSTSGADTQYF.

The chain has TRBV4-1 and TRBJ2-3; 12 bases agree with TRBD2. V lost 3 bases and J lost 0; bases outside the gene matches: 13. The CDR3 covers 20 residues. Germline V lookup: CDR1 MGHRA, CDR2 YSYEKL. In DNA form, the CDR3 reads TGCGCCAGCAGCCACCCAGGGACACTAGCGGGGGGAACGAGCACAGATACGCAGTATTTT. This translates into CASSHPGTLAGGTSTDTQYF.

The chain recombines TRBV2 with TRBJ2-7; 11 bases fit TRBD1. V dropped 1 base and J dropped 5; count of bases not matched to a gene: 4. CDR3 length equals 15 residues. CDR1 and CDR2 from the germline V gene are SNHLY and FYNNEI. For the CDR3, the DNA is TGTGCCAGCAGTGAAGAAGGACAGGGGGCTGACGAGCAGTACTTC. Its translation: CASSEEGQGADEQYF.

The chain combines TRBV29-1 with TRBJ1-1; TRBD1 might be the D (6 bases). Germline values: CDR1 SQVTM, CDR2 ANQGSEA. Trimming shortened V by 4 bases and J by 2 bases, and 11 bases separated the two germline ends. This CDR3 region has 13 residues. DNA of the CDR3: TGCAGCGTTGTCTTAGGGGGAAACACTGAAGCTTTCTTT. This codes for CSVVLGGNTEAFF.

The chain couples TRBV7-9 to TRBJ2-2; D is ambiguous. In germline, CDR1 is SEHNR, CDR2 FQNEAQ (reference sequence). The CDR3 covers 12 residues. Between the trimmed V and J ends, which lost 5 bases and 3 bases, there was a span of 4 bases. The CDR3 nucleotides read TGTGCCAGCAGCCCTGACACCGGGGAGCTGTTTTTT. Its translation is CASSPDTGELFF.

For the CDR3, the DNA is TGTGCTAGTGGTTGGGCGGGACAGGGAAACATTCAGTACTTC. This sequence encodes CASGWAGQGNIQYF. This chain joins TRBV12-5 and TRBJ2-4; 9 nucleotides agree with TRBD1. This CDR3 region has 14 residues. Germline CDR1 is LGHNT and CDR2 is FRNRAP. Germline trimming cut 4 bases from V and 6 bases from J; bases unmatched to any gene: 4.

The V and J genes are TRBV5-6 and TRBJ1-2; D may be TRBD1 (6 bases). The germline gives CDR1 SGHDT, CDR2 YYEEEE. CDR3 length: 15 amino acids. V was cut by 3 bases and J by 5 bases, with 17 bases left in between. CDR3 amino acids: CASSSGGVKTYGYTF. CDR3 nucleotides: TGTGCCAGCAGCTCGGGGGGCGTTAAAACGTATGGCTACACCTTC. The full variable domain, with the rest looked up from reference TRBV5-6 and TRBJ1-2, is DAGVTQSPTHLIKTRGQQVTLRCSPKSGHDTVSWYQQALGQGPQFIFQYYEEEERQRGNFPDRFSGHQFPNYSSELNVNALLLGDSALYLCASSSGGVKTYGYTFGSGTRLTVV.

V is TRBV28 and J is TRBJ2-2; possibly TRBD1 for D (5 bases). Deletions cut 3 bases from V and 7 bases from J, with 9 bases between. Germline values: CDR1 MDHEN, CDR2 SYDVKM. CDR3 size: 13 residues. In DNA form, the CDR3 reads TGTGCCAGCAGTTTGCAGGGTGGCGGGGAGCTGTTTTTT. It specifies CASSLQGGGELFF. Complete variable domain (other parts from reference TRBV28 and TRBJ2-2): DVKVTQSSRYLVKRTGEKVFLECVQDMDHENMFWYRQDPGLGLRLIYFSYDVKMKEKGDIPEGYSVSREKKERFSLILESASTNQTSMYLCASSLQGGGELFFGEGSRLTVL.

This chain joins TRBV19 and TRBJ2-1; TRBD2 matches at 10 bases. The CDR3 spans 19 residues. V was pared by 3 bases and J by 6 bases, with 17 bases of the junction left unmatched. Germline CDR1 LNHDA, CDR2 SQIVND (reference sequence). The CDR3 DNA reads as TGTGCCAGTAGTATGGACTCGGGTAGCGGGGGGCCGAGGGGCAATGAGCAGTTCTTC. Its protein product is CASSMDSGSGGPRGNEQFF.

The sample holds a few counts of this clone. The genes are TRBV5-1 and TRBJ2-1; D is unclear. Deletions cut 0 bases from V and 6 bases from J, with 10 bases between. The CDR3 runs to 14 residues. Germline CDR1 is SGHRS and CDR2 is YFSETQ. The DNA for the CDR3 is TGCGCCAGCAGCTTGGATAGCTCGGGCAATGAGCAGTTCTTC. It specifies CASSLDSSGNEQFF.

The J gene is TRBJ2-7, the V gene TRBV9; 8 nucleotides agree with TRBD2. Germline-derived CDR1 and CDR2 are SGDLS and YYNGEE. V trimming: 0 bases; J trimming: 7 bases; junction bases outside the gene matches: 9. The length of the CDR3 is 15 residues. The CDR3 coding sequence is TGTGCCAGCAGCGTAGCAGGCGGGGGGCCGTCTGAGCAGTACTTC. Amino acids: CASSVAGGGPSEQYF. The full variable domain, with the rest looked up from reference TRBV9 and TRBJ2-7, is DSGVTQTPKHLITATGQRVTLRCSPRSGDLSVYWYQQSLDQGLQFLIQYYNGEERAKGNILERFSAQQFPDLHSELNLSSLELGDSALYFCASSVAGGGPSEQYFGPGTRLTVT.

The chain has TRBV5-6 and TRBJ1-1; TRBD1 agrees at 8 bases. The CDR3 contains 12 residues. V lost 4 bases, J lost 8 bases, and 4 bases stayed unmatched. Germline values: CDR1 SGHDT, CDR2 YYEEEE. The CDR3 loop is CASSIQGAEAFF. The CDR3 bases are TGTGCCAGCAGCATCCAGGGGGCGGAAGCTTTCTTT. The full variable domain, rest sourced from reference TRBV5-6 and TRBJ1-1, is DAGVTQSPTHLIKTRGQQVTLRCSPKSGHDTVSWYQQALGQGPQFIFQYYEEEERQRGNFPDRFSGHQFPNYSSELNVNALLLGDSALYLCASSIQGAEAFFGQGTRLTVV.

This chain uses TRBV6-6 with TRBJ2-7, with D possibly matching TRBD2 (5 bases). Per germline, CDR1 MNHNY and CDR2 SVGAGI (reference sequence). The V and J ends lost 0 bases and 4 bases respectively, with 10 bases between them. The CDR3 consists of 14 residues. In DNA, the CDR3 is TGTGCCAGCAGTTACTCGGCGGGCGGATACGAGCAGTACTTC. Its protein is CASSYSAGGYEQYF.

The CDR3 DNA is TGTGCCAGCAGACAGGGACAGGGTAAATGGGAGCAGTACTTC. Translated, it gives CASRQGQGKWEQYF. The rearrangement links TRBV6-5 to TRBJ2-7; 9 bases are shared with TRBD1. The CDR3 consists of 14 residues. In germline, CDR1 is MNHEY, CDR2 SVGAGI. V lost 6 bases and J lost 7; bases outside the gene matches: 10.

About this clone: Other DNA sequences in this sample translate to the same CDR3. The chain combines TRBV29-1 with TRBJ1-3; D call uncertain. The germline V and J ends were trimmed by 6 bases and 1 base, with 4 bases remaining between them. CDR3 length: 11 amino acids. CDR1 and CDR2 (germline): SQVTM, ANQGSEA. The CDR3, as DNA: TGCAGCGTGGAGTCTGGAAACACCATATATTTT. Its translation: CSVESGNTIYF.

V usage is TRBV28 and J usage is TRBJ2-7; D gene ambiguous. Trimming shortened V by 4 bases and J by 7 bases, and 17 bases separated the two germline ends. The CDR3 has 14 residues. Germline V gene lookup returns CDR1 MDHEN and CDR2 SYDVKM. CDR3 sequence: CASSWAGSGWEQYF. CDR3 DNA sequence: TGTGCCAGCAGTTGGGCAGGTTCTGGGTGGGAGCAGTACTTC.

The sample holds one count of this clone. The J gene is TRBJ1-2, the V gene TRBV6-5; weak D call: TRBD1 (5 bases). V was trimmed by 10 bases and J by 7 bases, leaving 19 bases between them. CDR1 is MNHEY and CDR2 is SVGAGI in the germline V gene. The CDR3 covers 13 residues. CDR3 DNA: TGTGCCACCAAAAGGGCAGGTCAGGGTGGCTACACCTTC. Translation: CATKRAGQGGYTF.

This CDR3 reads CASSENRYSYNEQFF. The CDR3 DNA reads as TGTGCCAGCAGTGAAAACAGATACTCCTACAATGAGCAGTTCTTC. The rearrangement joins TRBV6-1 to TRBJ2-1; unclear D gene. The germline gives CDR1 MNHNS, CDR2 SASEGT. The CDR3 spans 15 residues. Trimming cost V 2 bases and J 0 bases, with 8 bases left between them.

The chain joins TRBV7-9 to TRBJ2-7; tentative D call: TRBD2 (5 bases). CDR1 is SEHNR and CDR2 is FQNEAQ in the germline V gene (reference sequence). Trimming cost V 5 bases and J 7 bases, with 9 bases left between them. This CDR3 has 11 amino acids. This chain's CDR3 is CASSRSGEQYF. The CDR3 region has the DNA TGTGCCAGCAGCCGCTCGGGGGAGCAGTACTTC. The entire variable domain, with the rest obtained from reference TRBV7-9 and TRBJ2-7, is as follows: DTGVSQNPRHKITKRGQNVTFRCDPISEHNRLYWYRQTLGQGPEFLTYFQNEAQLEKSRLLSDRFSAERPKGSFSTLEIQRTEQGDSAMYLCASSRSGEQYFGPGTRLTVT.

The chain employs TRBV7-2 and TRBJ1-2, with 10 bases lining up with TRBD1. Germline CDR1 and CDR2: SGHTA and FQGNSA. The CDR3 is made up of 17 amino acids. The V segment lost 3 bases and the J segment 2 bases; nucleotides outside the gene matches: 9. The CDR3 loop is CASSLEVVGQGNYGYTF. CDR3 nucleotide sequence: TGTGCCAGCAGCTTGGAGGTGGTGGGACAGGGGAACTATGGCTACACCTTC. Together with reference TRBV7-2 and TRBJ1-2, the CDR3 gives the full variable domain: GAGVSQSPSNKVTEKGKDVELRCDPISGHTALYWYRQSLGQGLEFLIYFQGNSAPDKSGLPSDRFSAERTGGSVSTLTIQRTQQEDSAVYLCASSLEVVGQGNYGYTFGSGTRLTVV.

This sequence joins TRBV10-3 and TRBJ2-3; 9 bases align to TRBD1. CDR1 and CDR2 from the germline V gene are ENHRY and SYGVKD. CDR3 length: 14 residues. The V segment lost 6 bases and the J segment 3 bases; nucleotides outside the gene matches: 4. In DNA form, the CDR3 reads TGTGCCATCAGGGACAGGGGCGATACAGATACGCAGTATTTT. Encoded protein: CAIRDRGDTDTQYF.

This clone was detected a few times. The chain uses TRBV7-2 and TRBJ1-5; 7 bases map to TRBD1. Germline V lookup: CDR1 SGHTA, CDR2 FQGNSA. The J segment lost 7 bases and the V segment lost 3 bases, leaving 6 bases of the junction unmatched. This CDR3 is 14 amino acids long. In DNA form, the CDR3 reads TGTGCCAGCAGCTTTACAACAGGGGACCAGCCCCAGCATTTT. Protein sequence: CASSFTTGDQPQHF.